One and the same sample provided the 12 T cell receptor beta chains below, sequenced in a study of shared T cell receptors in the human thymus. Repertoires were generated with immunoSEQ multiplex PCR, while TCRdb's copy carries only in-frame clones and drops some. The sample carries hundreds of thousands of clones, approximately 80% recorded once. This same sample was also taken into another study, of human thymus T cells.

Sequencing input: thymocytes. The receptors were sampled from a boy under two years old with a congenital heart defect.

The gene calls are TRBV19 and TRBJ2-7; 8 positions agree with TRBD1. The CDR3 is 13 amino acids. Trimming at V came to 11 bases and at J to 1 base, leaving 7 bases not matched to a gene. The germline gives CDR1 LNHDA, CDR2 SQIVND (reference sequence). This chain's CDR3 is CAPPTGESYEQYF. The CDR3 nucleotides are TGTGCCCCGCCGACAGGGGAATCCTACGAGCAGTACTTC.

The V call is TRBV27, the J call TRBJ1-1; D unresolved. V lost 3 bases and J lost 11, with 10 bases in between. Looked up from germline, CDR1 is MNHEY and CDR2 is SMNVEV (reference sequence). This CDR3 has 11 amino acids. CDR3 residues: CASSFGREAFF. In DNA, the CDR3 is TGTGCCAGCAGTTTCGGAAGGGAGGCTTTCTTT.

The V and J genes are TRBV4-2 and TRBJ2-7; 7 positions match TRBD1. Per the germline V gene, CDR1 is LGHNA and CDR2 is YNFKEQ. Trimming cost V 0 bases and J 0 bases; bases outside gene matches: 5. This CDR3 region has 16 residues. The CDR3 is CASSQDTTGSSYEQYF. The CDR3 DNA reads TGTGCCAGCAGCCAAGATACGACAGGGAGCTCCTACGAGCAGTACTTC.

A note on this clone: Other DNA sequences in this sample translate to the same CDR3. This sequence joins TRBV7-2 and TRBJ2-7, with TRBD2 identical over 7 bases. Per germline, CDR1 SGHTA and CDR2 FQGNSA. This CDR3 contains 15 residues. J lost 2 bases, V lost 1 base, and 5 bases had no gene match. In nucleotides, the CDR3 is TGTGCCAGCAGCTTAGTAGCGGGCGGAACCTACGAGCAGTACTTC. Amino acids: CASSLVAGGTYEQYF.

V gene TRBV5-8 combines with J gene TRBJ2-2; TRBD1 is a possible D gene (6 bases). Germline assignment: CDR1 SGHTS and CDR2 YDEGEE. V gave up 4 bases and J gave up 3 bases, with 13 bases separating them. This CDR3 contains 15 residues. The CDR3 reads CASSLNREYTGELFF. CDR3 nucleotide sequence: TGTGCCAGCAGCCTAAACAGGGAATACACCGGGGAGCTGTTTTTT.

The CDR3 is CASSPEGLAGLSSYEQYF. The CDR3 bases are TGTGCCAGCAGCCCGGAGGGACTAGCGGGGTTGAGCTCCTACGAGCAGTACTTC. This sequence joins TRBV13 and TRBJ2-7, with 13 bases aligning to TRBD2. Germline V CDR1 and CDR2: PRHDT, FYEKMQ (reference sequence). J was trimmed by 0 bases and V by 5 bases; bases with no gene match: 10. The CDR3 is made up of 18 amino acids.

This clone has more than one count but fewer than ten. The J gene is TRBJ2-1, the V gene TRBV19; D not certain. From germline, CDR1 is LNHDA and CDR2 SQIVND (reference sequence). Between the trimmed V and J ends, which lost 5 bases and 0 bases, there was a span of 11 bases. The CDR3 is 15 amino acids. CDR3 loop: CASSFSRSSYNEQFF. CDR3 sequence (DNA): TGTGCCAGTAGTTTCAGCCGGAGCTCCTACAATGAGCAGTTCTTC.

The V and J genes are TRBV28 and TRBJ2-5, with D maybe TRBD2 (6 bases). The V gene lost 4 bases and the J gene lost 3 bases, with 15 bases spanning the gap. Germline lookup yields CDR1 MDHEN and CDR2 SYDVKM. The CDR3 is made up of 15 amino acids. CDR3 nucleotide sequence: TGTGCCAGCAGTTCCGAGGCGGGGCGGGAAGAGACCCAGTACTTC. Amino acids: CASSSEAGREETQYF. Together with reference TRBV28 and TRBJ2-5, the CDR3 gives the full variable domain: DVKVTQSSRYLVKRTGEKVFLECVQDMDHENMFWYRQDPGLGLRLIYFSYDVKMKEKGDIPEGYSVSREKKERFSLILESASTNQTSMYLCASSSEAGREETQYFGPGTRLLVL.

The V and J genes are TRBV4-3 and TRBJ2-7; 12 bases agree with TRBD2. V lost 4 bases, J lost 5 bases, and 6 bases stayed unmatched. CDR1 LGHNA and CDR2 YSLEER come from the germline V gene. The CDR3 has 15 residues. The CDR3 DNA reads as TGCGCCAGCAGCCCACTAGCGGGGGGCCTGGACGAGCAGTACTTC. This codes for CASSPLAGGLDEQYF.

V gene TRBV2 combines with J gene TRBJ1-3; unclear D gene. The germline CDR1 and CDR2 sequences are SNHLY and FYNNEI. The V and J ends lost 3 bases and 3 bases respectively, with 12 bases between them. CDR3 length: 15 amino acids. The CDR3 loop reads CASSDGTAGGNTIYF. In DNA, the CDR3 is TGTGCCAGCAGTGATGGCACGGCGGGTGGAAACACCATATATTTT.

The V gene is TRBV27, the J gene TRBJ2-2, with 8 bases that match TRBD2. The CDR3 has 15 residues. With V trimmed by 7 bases and J by 4 bases, 8 bases remained unmatched. CDR1 and CDR2 from the germline V gene are MNHEY and SMNVEV (reference sequence). CDR3 nucleotide sequence: TGTGCCAGCACCATGGGGACTAGGGCCACCGGGGAGCTGTTTTTT. This gives the protein CASTMGTRATGELFF.

This clone was seen a handful of times. This chain connects TRBV4-2 to TRBJ1-2; no reliable D call. Germline V gives CDR1 LGHNA, CDR2 YNFKEQ. The CDR3 covers 13 residues. The V and J ends lost 5 bases and 2 bases respectively, with 9 bases between them. The CDR3 region is CASSSRGNYGYTF. The CDR3 DNA is TGTGCCAGCAGCTCCCGAGGGAACTATGGCTACACCTTC.